Sequencing of this TCR beta chain was carried out in a study of T cell changes during pregnancy in multiple sclerosis. The V end was cut by 6 bases, the J end by 8 bases, with 17 bases between. Germline CDR1 MGHRA, CDR2 YSYEKL. This CDR3 is built from 14 residues. Sequencing used immunoSEQ multiplex PCR; TCRdb keeps in-frame clones, though not all of them. Here the sample spans roughly 24,000 clones, over 65% being singletons. The V call is TRBV4-1, the J call TRBJ2-4; D possibly corresponds to TRBD2 (6 bases). The receptor comes from a female donor with multiple sclerosis, enrolled in a pregnancy study. This sample comprised CD8+ T cells from peripheral blood mononuclear cells, obtained before pregnancy. The CDR3 protein is CASRRRVGSDIQYF. CDR3 coding DNA: TGCGCCAGCAGGCGTCGGGTCGGGAGTGACATTCAGTACTTC.